One and the same sample provided the 29 T cell receptor beta chains below, sequenced in a study of technical replicates of blood from a few donors. Measured with immunoSEQ multiplex PCR; TCRdb has only the in-frame clones, and not every one. The table records just under 60,000 clones, roughly 94% of them present only once. The specimen sequenced was PBMCs. The receptors shown here come from a human donor in good health. Some clones in this sample may be carry-over from other donors' samples.

This clone was recorded only once. V gene TRBV4-3 combines with J gene TRBJ2-1, with 7 bases that match TRBD2. Germline CDR1 LGHNA, CDR2 YSLEER. V trimming: 4 bases; J trimming: 7 bases; junction bases outside the gene matches: 10. The CDR3 is 15 residues long. The CDR3 sequence is CASSPRGGWRNEQFF. DNA for the CDR3: TGCGCCAGCAGCCCGCGGGGAGGGTGGAGGAATGAGCAGTTCTTC.

The genes are TRBV30 and TRBJ1-1; 8 bases are shared with TRBD1. After removal of 3 bases from V and 6 bases from J, the junction contained 3 bases not matched to a gene. Germline lookup yields CDR1 GTSNPN and CDR2 SVGIG (reference sequence). This CDR3 comprises 12 residues. CDR3 protein: CAWRRTGSEAFF. The DNA for the CDR3 is TGTGCCTGGAGACGGACAGGGTCTGAAGCTTTCTTT.

A single count supports this clone. CDR3 protein: CASSFSNTGELFF. The DNA of the CDR3 is TGTGCCAGCAGTTTTAGTAACACCGGGGAGCTGTTTTTT. V is TRBV6-4 and J is TRBJ2-2; unclear D gene. This CDR3 contains 13 residues. The germline V and J ends were trimmed by 5 bases and 2 bases, with 6 bases remaining between them. Per the germline V gene, CDR1 is MRHNA and CDR2 is SNTAGT.

The gene calls are TRBV5-4 and TRBJ1-1; no reliable D call. The CDR3 length is 13 residues. CDR1 SGHNT and CDR2 YYREEE come from the germline V gene (reference sequence). Trimming stripped 4 bases from V and 4 bases from J, with 11 bases between. The CDR3 is CASSPSVTTEAFF. The CDR3 region has the DNA TGTGCCAGCAGCCCCTCAGTTACCACTGAAGCTTTCTTT.

The chain combines TRBV7-2 with TRBJ2-7; 7 bases line up with TRBD2. CDR3 length: 14 amino acids. The ends lost 4 bases at V and 3 bases at J; junction bases unmatched: 6. CDR1 is SGHTA, CDR2 FQGNSA, per germline. The CDR3 reads CASSSNVAGYEQYF. The CDR3, as DNA: TGTGCCAGCAGCTCTAATGTAGCGGGCTACGAGCAGTACTTC.

The chain employs TRBV7-9 and TRBJ1-2, with TRBD1 identical over 7 bases. The CDR3 is made up of 13 amino acids. J was trimmed by 6 bases and V by 5 bases; bases with no gene match: 6. Germline V CDR1 and CDR2: SEHNR, FQNEAQ (reference sequence). This chain's CDR3 is CASSPPGQNGYTF. In nucleotides, the CDR3 is TGTGCCAGCAGCCCCCCGGGACAGAATGGCTACACCTTC.

This rearrangement joins TRBV15 to TRBJ1-2, with 9 positions matching TRBD1. The CDR3 has 14 amino acids. Germline V CDR1 and CDR2: LNHNV, YYDKDF (reference sequence). V lost 5 bases and J lost 4; bases outside the gene matches: 5. This chain's CDR3 is CATSLQGALYGYTF. In DNA form, the CDR3 reads TGTGCCACCAGCCTACAGGGGGCGCTCTATGGCTACACCTTC.

The chain links TRBV27 to TRBJ1-2; 10 bases match TRBD1. Germline CDR1 and CDR2: MNHEY and SMNVEV (reference sequence). This CDR3 has 15 residues. Germline trimming cut 5 bases from V and 4 bases from J; bases unmatched to any gene: 7. Here the CDR3 reads CASSRRTGGAYGYTF. For the CDR3, the DNA is TGTGCCAGCAGTCGGCGGACAGGGGGGGCCTATGGCTACACCTTC.

This clone was detected once. The chain links TRBV6-1 to TRBJ1-4; D is unresolved. Looked up from germline, CDR1 is MNHNS and CDR2 is SASEGT. V gave up 2 bases and J gave up 8 bases, with 18 bases separating them. The CDR3 is made up of 16 amino acids. The DNA of the CDR3 is TGTGCCAGCAGTGAATTGGGTAGAGGAAGGTTCGAAAAACTGTTTTTT. Its protein product is CASSELGRGRFEKLFF.

The rearrangement links TRBV12-5 to TRBJ1-6; TRBD1 aligns across 7 bases. Germline V gene sequence: CDR1 LGHNT, CDR2 FRNRAP. With V trimmed by 6 bases and J by 7 bases, 9 bases remained unmatched. The CDR3 sequence is 15 residues long. The CDR3 DNA sequence: TGTGCTAGTGGCGGGCCGACAGGGACGAATTCACCCCTCCACTTT. Its protein is CASGGPTGTNSPLHF.

The genes are TRBV9 and TRBJ1-1, with TRBD1 as a possible D gene (6 bases). Germline V lookup: CDR1 SGDLS, CDR2 YYNGEE. V lost 3 bases, J lost 4 bases, and 22 bases lay in between. The CDR3 consists of 17 residues. The CDR3, as DNA: TGTGCCAGCAGCGCCCAGGGGTATTCGGAATCGGCCACTGAAGCTTTCTTT. Amino acids: CASSAQGYSESATEAFF.

This clone showed up just once. The rearrangement uses TRBV5-1 and TRBJ2-7, with a possible D match to TRBD1 (5 bases). This CDR3 comprises 16 residues. From germline, CDR1 is SGHRS and CDR2 YFSETQ. V gave up 2 bases and J gave up 5 bases, with 20 bases separating them. CDR3: CASSFGLGPRRNEQYF. DNA of the CDR3: TGCGCCAGCAGCTTCGGGCTGGGGCCGCGCCGCAACGAGCAGTACTTC.

The rearrangement uses TRBV18 and TRBJ2-7, with TRBD1 matching 7 bases. Per the germline V gene, CDR1 is KGHSH and CDR2 is LQKENI. This CDR3 spans 14 amino acids. J gave up 3 bases and V 1 base, and 3 bases lay outside the gene matches. The CDR3 reads CASSPLRQGYEQYF. CDR3 DNA: TGTGCCAGCTCACCACTGAGACAGGGCTACGAGCAGTACTTC.

The chain links TRBV5-1 to TRBJ2-3; D is possibly TRBD1 (6 bases). Per germline, CDR1 SGHRS and CDR2 YFSETQ. Between the trimmed V and J ends, which lost 2 bases and 6 bases, there was a span of 16 bases. This CDR3 spans 15 amino acids. The CDR3 DNA reads as TGCGCCAGCAGCTTTACCGCAGGGGTTCCGGATACGCAGTATTTT. As protein: CASSFTAGVPDTQYF.

The V call is TRBV5-1, the J call TRBJ1-2; D remains unclear. V lost 0 bases, J lost 4 bases, and 7 bases lay in between. CDR1 is SGHRS and CDR2 is YFSETQ in the germline V gene. This CDR3 has 13 amino acids. The CDR3 here is CASSLEPSYGYTF. CDR3 sequence (DNA): TGCGCCAGCAGCTTGGAGCCGTCCTATGGCTACACCTTC.

The chain employs TRBV11-2 and TRBJ1-2, with 10 bases lining up with TRBD1. Germline trimming cut 6 bases from V and 5 bases from J; bases unmatched to any gene: 6. The CDR3 has 14 residues. Germline V CDR1 and CDR2: SGHAT, FQNNGV. In nucleotides, the CDR3 is TGTGCCAGCAGTCCTAGACAGGGGGCTTATGGCTACACCTTC. As protein: CASSPRQGAYGYTF.

Written as DNA, the CDR3 is TGTGCCAGCAGCGGACAGGACAATGAGCAGTTCTTC. Translating it yields CASSGQDNEQFF. J is TRBJ2-1 and V is TRBV7-9; 7 nucleotides agree with TRBD1. CDR1 is SEHNR, CDR2 FQNEAQ, per germline (reference sequence). J gave up 5 bases and V 5 bases, and 0 bases lay outside the gene matches. The CDR3 consists of 12 residues.

J is TRBJ2-4 and V is TRBV11-2; the match to TRBD2 covers 10 bases. The CDR3 is 17 amino acids. The germline gives CDR1 SGHAT, CDR2 FQNNGV. The ends lost 5 bases at V and 0 bases at J; junction bases unmatched: 7. The CDR3 DNA reads TGTGCCAGCAGCCCATCCTTAGCGGGGGGAGCCAAAAACATTCAGTACTTC. This gives the protein CASSPSLAGGAKNIQYF.

The chain joins TRBV4-2 to TRBJ1-4, with 8 bases that match TRBD1. Per germline, CDR1 LGHNA and CDR2 YNFKEQ. The CDR3 has 17 amino acids. J gave up 7 bases and V 1 base, and 11 bases lay outside the gene matches. CDR3 nucleotide sequence: TGTGCCAGCAGCCAAGGTGCACAGGGGGGGTTTAGTGAAAAACTGTTTTTT. This encodes CASSQGAQGGFSEKLFF.

The V and J genes are TRBV5-1 and TRBJ2-2, with 12 bases aligning to TRBD1. The V and J ends lost 1 base and 7 bases, in that order; junction bases with no gene match: 8. CDR1 is SGHRS, CDR2 YFSETQ, per germline. The CDR3 consists of 17 residues. DNA of the CDR3: TGCGCCAGCAGCTTGCGGGACAGGGGGCAGATCAGCGGGGAGCTGTTTTTT. It encodes CASSLRDRGQISGELFF. The full variable domain, its missing parts supplied by reference TRBV5-1 and TRBJ2-2, is KAGVTQTPRYLIKTRGQQVTLSCSPISGHRSVSWYQQTPGQGLQFLFEYFSETQRNKGNFPGRFSGRQFSNSRSEMNVSTLELGDSALYLCASSLRDRGQISGELFFGEGSRLTVL.

This chain uses TRBV4-2 with TRBJ1-6; the D is unclear. CDR3 length equals 17 residues. The V and J ends lost 0 bases and 0 bases respectively, with 9 bases between them. The germline CDR1 and CDR2 sequences are LGHNA and YNFKEQ. CDR3 nucleotide sequence: TGTGCCAGCAGCCAAGATCCGGTGAGCTCCTATAATTCACCCCTCCACTTT. Its protein is CASSQDPVSSYNSPLHF.

This chain connects TRBV30 to TRBJ2-3; TRBD2 might be the D (6 bases). The CDR3 contains 13 residues. The germline CDR1 and CDR2 sequences are GTSNPN and SVGIG (reference sequence). V was clipped by 7 bases and J by 1 base, with 12 bases between them. This CDR3 reads CALLSGGTDTQYF. DNA of the CDR3: TGTGCCTTACTGTCGGGGGGCACAGATACGCAGTATTTT.

The chain combines TRBV5-1 with TRBJ2-6; a possible D gene is TRBD2 (6 bases). Trimming took off 7 bases at V and 4 bases at J, with 12 bases between the two ends. Germline V lookup: CDR1 SGHRS, CDR2 YFSETQ. There are 14 residues in the CDR3. Written as DNA, the CDR3 is TGCGCCAGCGCGGGGCAAAGAGGGGCCAACGTCCTGACTTTC. Its protein is CASAGQRGANVLTF.

This chain uses TRBV7-2 with TRBJ2-7; D call uncertain. This CDR3 spans 13 amino acids. Trimming took off 5 bases at V and 2 bases at J, with 10 bases between the two ends. Germline loops: CDR1 SGHTA, CDR2 FQGNSA. CDR3 residues: CASSAQITYEQYF. The CDR3, as DNA: TGTGCCAGCAGCGCACAGATTACCTACGAGCAGTACTTC. The full variable domain, its missing parts supplied by reference TRBV7-2 and TRBJ2-7, is GAGVSQSPSNKVTEKGKDVELRCDPISGHTALYWYRQSLGQGLEFLIYFQGNSAPDKSGLPSDRFSAERTGGSVSTLTIQRTQQEDSAVYLCASSAQITYEQYFGPGTRLTVT.

The rearrangement joins TRBV5-4 to TRBJ2-1, with 11 bases that match TRBD2. CDR1 is SGHNT and CDR2 is YYREEE in the germline V gene (reference sequence). The CDR3 is made up of 14 amino acids. V lost 4 bases to trimming and J lost 9 bases; unmatched junction nucleotides: 6. The CDR3 bases are TGTGCCAGCAGCACTACCGGGACTAGCGGTGAGCAGTTCTTC. This codes for CASSTTGTSGEQFF.

CDR3 in amino acids: CASSRGDSHSGANVLTF. The CDR3 DNA is TGCGCCAGCAGCAGGGGGGACAGCCACTCTGGGGCCAACGTCCTGACTTTC. This sequence joins TRBV5-1 and TRBJ2-6; D is perhaps TRBD1 (7 bases). The ends were cut back, 4 bases at V and 0 bases at J, with 14 bases in the middle. The CDR3 length is 17 residues. The germline V gene has CDR1 SGHRS and CDR2 YFSETQ.

The chain has TRBV15 and TRBJ2-1; 8 bases are a match to TRBD2. CDR1 and CDR2 from the germline V gene are LNHNV and YYDKDF (reference sequence). The CDR3 is 14 amino acids. The J segment lost 8 bases and the V segment lost 6 bases, leaving 9 bases of the junction unmatched. In nucleotides, the CDR3 is TGTGCCACCAGTACCGCGGGAGGTGGCGATGAGCAGTTCTTC. It yields the protein CATSTAGGGDEQFF. Based on the CDR3 plus reference TRBV15 and TRBJ2-1, the full variable domain is DAMVIQNPRYQVTQFGKPVTLSCSQTLNHNVMYWYQQKSSQAPKLLFHYYDKDFNNEADTPDNFQSRRPNTSFCFLDIRSPGLGDTAMYLCATSTAGGGDEQFFGPGTRLTVL.

The chain joins TRBV7-2 to TRBJ2-5; D not resolved. The CDR3 has 13 amino acids. Trimming took 1 base from V and 4 from J, leaving 7 bases between them. Germline V lookup: CDR1 SGHTA, CDR2 FQGNSA. The CDR3 bases are TGTGCCAGCAGCTTAGGACTTCTAGAGACCCAGTACTTC. Protein product: CASSLGLLETQYF. Together with reference TRBV7-2 and TRBJ2-5, the CDR3 gives the full variable domain: GAGVSQSPSNKVTEKGKDVELRCDPISGHTALYWYRQSLGQGLEFLIYFQGNSAPDKSGLPSDRFSAERTGGSVSTLTIQRTQQEDSAVYLCASSLGLLETQYFGPGTRLLVL.

The chain recombines TRBV7-2 with TRBJ2-7; 9 nucleotides match TRBD2. The germline V gene has CDR1 SGHTA and CDR2 FQGNSA. Trimming removed 1 base from V and 6 bases from J; junction bases left unmatched: 7. The CDR3 consists of 15 residues. CDR3 in DNA: TGTGCCAGCAGCTTAGTAGCGGGAGTCCTCTCCGAGCAGTACTTC. It translates to CASSLVAGVLSEQYF.